This T cell receptor (beta chain) was recorded in a study of blood T cell repertoires in COVID-19. With 4 bases removed from V and 5 bases from J, the gap between germline ends came to 24 bases. Per the germline V gene, CDR1 is SGHAT and CDR2 is FQNNGV. This CDR3 has 17 residues. Profiled with immunoSEQ multiplex PCR; TCRdb holds only in-frame clones, not every one. The table has roughly 150,000 clones, roughly 93% seen once. This clonotype was sampled from a man aged 18 to 29 with COVID-19, enrolled during active disease. The genes are TRBV11-2 and TRBJ2-7, with D possibly TRBD1 on 6 matching bases. The sample comprised peripheral blood. This CDR3 is CASSYQIPGDLRNEQYF. Written as DNA, the CDR3 is TGTGCCAGCAGCTACCAGATTCCAGGGGATTTGCGCAACGAGCAGTACTTC.